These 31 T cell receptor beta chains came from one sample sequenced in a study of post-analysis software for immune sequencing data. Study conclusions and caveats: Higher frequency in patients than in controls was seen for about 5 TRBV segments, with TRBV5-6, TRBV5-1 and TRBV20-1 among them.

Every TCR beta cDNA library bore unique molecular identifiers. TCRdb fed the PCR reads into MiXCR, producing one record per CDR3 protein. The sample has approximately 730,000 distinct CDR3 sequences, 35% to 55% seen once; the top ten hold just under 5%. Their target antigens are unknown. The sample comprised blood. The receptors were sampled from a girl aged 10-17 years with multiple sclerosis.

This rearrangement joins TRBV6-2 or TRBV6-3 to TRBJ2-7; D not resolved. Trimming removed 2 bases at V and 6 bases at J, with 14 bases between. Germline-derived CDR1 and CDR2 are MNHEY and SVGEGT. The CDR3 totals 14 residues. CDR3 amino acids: CASSYRTGPFEQYF. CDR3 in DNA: TGTGCCAGCAGTTACCGAACTGGGCCCTTCGAGCAGTACTTC.

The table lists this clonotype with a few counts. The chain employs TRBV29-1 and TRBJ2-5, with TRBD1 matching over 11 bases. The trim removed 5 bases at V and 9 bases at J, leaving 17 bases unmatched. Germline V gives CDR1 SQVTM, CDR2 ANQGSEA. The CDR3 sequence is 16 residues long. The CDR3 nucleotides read TGCAGCGTTTCGGAGGACAGGGGGCGGTTTTTGGAGGCCCAGTACTTC. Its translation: CSVSEDRGRFLEAQYF.

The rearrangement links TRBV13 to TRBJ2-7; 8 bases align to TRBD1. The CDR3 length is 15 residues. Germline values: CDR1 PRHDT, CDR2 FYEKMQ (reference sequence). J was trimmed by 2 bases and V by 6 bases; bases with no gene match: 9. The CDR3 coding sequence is TGTGCCAGCAGTCGGACAGGGATGGTTGCCTACGAGCAGTACTTC. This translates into CASSRTGMVAYEQYF.

CDR3: CSAWAGSNQPQHF. The CDR3 coding sequence is TGCAGTGCCTGGGCAGGTAGCAATCAGCCCCAGCATTTT. The rearrangement joins TRBV20-1 to TRBJ1-5, with D uncertain. Germline loops: CDR1 DFQATT, CDR2 SNEGSKA (reference sequence). The CDR3 has 13 residues. V was cut by 6 bases and J by 0 bases, with 9 bases left in between.

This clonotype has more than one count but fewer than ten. DNA for the CDR3: TGCGCCAGCAGCTTAACCGGGACAGGGGGCCTAGATACGCAGTATTTT. It yields the protein CASSLTGTGGLDTQYF. The chain combines TRBV5-1 with TRBJ2-3, with 12 positions matching TRBD1. The CDR3 has 16 amino acids. From germline, CDR1 is SGHRS and CDR2 YFSETQ. After removal of 2 bases from V and 5 bases from J, the junction contained 6 bases not matched to a gene.

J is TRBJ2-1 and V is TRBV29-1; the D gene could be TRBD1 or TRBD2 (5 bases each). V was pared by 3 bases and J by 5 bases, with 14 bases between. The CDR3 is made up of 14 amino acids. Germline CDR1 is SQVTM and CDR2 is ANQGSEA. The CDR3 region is CSVDELVGDNEQFF. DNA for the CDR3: TGCAGCGTTGATGAACTAGTGGGGGACAATGAGCAGTTCTTC.

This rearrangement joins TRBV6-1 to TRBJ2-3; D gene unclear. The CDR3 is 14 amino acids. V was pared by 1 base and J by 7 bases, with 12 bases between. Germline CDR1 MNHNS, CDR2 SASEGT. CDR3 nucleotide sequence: TGTGCCAGCAGTGAAGAGCTATCCACTTATACGCAGTATTTT. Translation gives CASSEELSTYTQYF.

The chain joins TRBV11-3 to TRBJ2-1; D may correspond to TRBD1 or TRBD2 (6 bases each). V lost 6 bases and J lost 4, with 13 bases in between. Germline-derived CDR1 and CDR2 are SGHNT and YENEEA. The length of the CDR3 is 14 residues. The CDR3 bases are TGTGCCAGCAGTCCAGGGGAGGTATACAATGAGCAGTTCTTC. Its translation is CASSPGEVYNEQFF.

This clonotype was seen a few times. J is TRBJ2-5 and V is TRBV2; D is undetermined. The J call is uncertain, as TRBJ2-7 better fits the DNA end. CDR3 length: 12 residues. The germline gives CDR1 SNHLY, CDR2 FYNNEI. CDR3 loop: CASSSQTDEQYF. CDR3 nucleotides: TGTGCCAGCAGTTCACAGACGGACGAGCAGTACTTC.

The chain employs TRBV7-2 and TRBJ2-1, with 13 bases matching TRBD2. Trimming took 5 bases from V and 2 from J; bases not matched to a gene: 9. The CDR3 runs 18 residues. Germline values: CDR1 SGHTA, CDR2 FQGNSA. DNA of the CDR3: TGTGCCAGCAGCCCATGGACTAGCGGGAGTCTACCCTACAATGAGCAGTTCTTC. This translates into CASSPWTSGSLPYNEQFF.

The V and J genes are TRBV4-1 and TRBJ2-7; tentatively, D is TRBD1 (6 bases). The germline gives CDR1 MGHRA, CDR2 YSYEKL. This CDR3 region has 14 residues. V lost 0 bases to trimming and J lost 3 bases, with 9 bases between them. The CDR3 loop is CASSQEGRGYEQYF. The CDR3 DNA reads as TGCGCCAGCAGCCAAGAGGGCAGGGGCTACGAGCAGTACTTC.

CDR3 sequence reads: CSVEDLSSGQFF. CDR3 DNA sequence: TGCAGCGTTGAAGATTTGTCCAGTGGGCAGTTCTTC. The V call is TRBV29-1, the J call TRBJ2-1; D remains ambiguous. The CDR3 contains 12 residues. The germline V gene encodes CDR1 SQVTM and CDR2 ANQGSEA. Trimming took off 0 bases at V and 12 bases at J, with 12 bases between the two ends.

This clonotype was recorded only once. CDR3 nucleotides: TGCAGCGCCCTAGCTTCCGTCGAAAATGAGCAGTTCTTC. It specifies CSALASVENEQFF. The gene calls are TRBV20-1 and TRBJ2-1; possible D gene TRBD2, 5 bases. The CDR3 runs to 13 residues. Germline V CDR1 and CDR2: DFQATT, SNEGSKA (reference sequence).

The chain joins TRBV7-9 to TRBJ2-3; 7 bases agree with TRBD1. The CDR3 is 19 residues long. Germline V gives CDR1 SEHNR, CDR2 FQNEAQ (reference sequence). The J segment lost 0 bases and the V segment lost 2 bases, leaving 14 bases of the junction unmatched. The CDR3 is CASSLPTGTTADSTDTQYF. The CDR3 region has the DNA TGTGCCAGCAGCTTACCGACAGGGACCACCGCCGATAGCACAGATACGCAGTATTTT.

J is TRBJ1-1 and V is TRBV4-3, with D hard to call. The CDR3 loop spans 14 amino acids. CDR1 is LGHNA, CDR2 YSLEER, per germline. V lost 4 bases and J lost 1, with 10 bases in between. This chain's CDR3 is CASSRGERNTEAFF. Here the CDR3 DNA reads TGCGCCAGCAGCCGCGGGGAAAGGAACACTGAAGCTTTCTTT.

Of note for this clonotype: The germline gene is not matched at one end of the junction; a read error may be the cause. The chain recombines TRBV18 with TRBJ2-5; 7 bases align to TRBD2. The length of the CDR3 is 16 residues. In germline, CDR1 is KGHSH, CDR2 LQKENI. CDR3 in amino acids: CASAPSAGLGQETQYF. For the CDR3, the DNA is TGTGCCAGCGCACCTTCAGCGGGACTGGGCCAAGAGACCCAGTACTTC.

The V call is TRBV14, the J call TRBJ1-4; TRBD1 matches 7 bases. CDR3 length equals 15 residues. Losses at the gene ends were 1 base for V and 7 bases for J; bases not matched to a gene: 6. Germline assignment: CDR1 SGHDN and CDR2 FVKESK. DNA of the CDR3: TGTGCCAGCAGCCAAGCGTACAGGGGTGGTGAAAAACTGTTTTTT. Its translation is CASSQAYRGGEKLFF.

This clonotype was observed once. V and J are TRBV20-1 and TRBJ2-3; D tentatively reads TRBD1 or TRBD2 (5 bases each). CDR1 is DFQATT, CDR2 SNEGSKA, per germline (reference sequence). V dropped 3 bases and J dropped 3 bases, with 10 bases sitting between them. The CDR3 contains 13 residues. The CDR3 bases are TGCAGTGCTAGTGGGGGTCGTACAGATACGCAGTATTTT. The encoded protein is CSASGGRTDTQYF.

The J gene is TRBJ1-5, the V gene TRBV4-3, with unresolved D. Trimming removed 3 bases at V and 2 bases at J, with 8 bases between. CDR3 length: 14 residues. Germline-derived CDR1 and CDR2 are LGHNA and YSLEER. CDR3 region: CASSQGSGNQPQHF. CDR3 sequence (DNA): TGCGCCAGCAGCCAGGGATCAGGCAATCAGCCCCAGCATTTT.

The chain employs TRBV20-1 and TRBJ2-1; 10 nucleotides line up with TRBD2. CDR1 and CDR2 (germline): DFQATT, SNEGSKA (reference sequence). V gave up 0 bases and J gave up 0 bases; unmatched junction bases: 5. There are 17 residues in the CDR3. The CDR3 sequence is CSARDGSGRNSYNEQFF. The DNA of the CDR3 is TGCAGTGCTAGAGACGGTAGCGGGAGGAACTCCTACAATGAGCAGTTCTTC.

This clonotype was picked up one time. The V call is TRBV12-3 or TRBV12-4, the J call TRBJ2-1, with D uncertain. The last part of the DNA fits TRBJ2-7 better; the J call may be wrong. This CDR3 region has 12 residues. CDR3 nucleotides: TGTGCCAGCAGCCCCTTGTTCAATGAGCAGTACTTC. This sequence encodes CASSPLFNEQYF.

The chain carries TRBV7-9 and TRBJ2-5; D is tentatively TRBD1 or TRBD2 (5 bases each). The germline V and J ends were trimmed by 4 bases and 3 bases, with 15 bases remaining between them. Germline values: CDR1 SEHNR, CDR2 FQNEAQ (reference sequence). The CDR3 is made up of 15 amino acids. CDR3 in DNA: TGTGCCAGCAGCTCCCCGTTCTTGGGGGAAGAGACCCAGTACTTC. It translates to CASSSPFLGEETQYF.

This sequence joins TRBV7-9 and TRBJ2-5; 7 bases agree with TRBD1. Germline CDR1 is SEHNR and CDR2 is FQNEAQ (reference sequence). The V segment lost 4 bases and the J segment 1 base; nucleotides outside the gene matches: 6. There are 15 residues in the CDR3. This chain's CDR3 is CASSSAGGPQETQYF. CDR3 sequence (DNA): TGTGCCAGCAGCTCGGCAGGGGGTCCCCAAGAGACCCAGTACTTC.

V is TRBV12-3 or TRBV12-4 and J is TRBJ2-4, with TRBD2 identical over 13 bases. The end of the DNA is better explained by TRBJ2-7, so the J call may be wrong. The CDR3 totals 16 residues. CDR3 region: CASSPRTSGRTYEQYF. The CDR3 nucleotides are TGTGCCAGCAGTCCTCGGACTAGCGGGAGAACCTACGAGCAGTACTTC.

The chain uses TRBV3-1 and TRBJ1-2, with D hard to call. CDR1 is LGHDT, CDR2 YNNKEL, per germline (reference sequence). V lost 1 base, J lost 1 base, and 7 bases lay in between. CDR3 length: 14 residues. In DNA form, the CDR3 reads TGTGCCAGCAGCCAAGTTAGTATTAACTATGGCTACACCTTC. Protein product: CASSQVSINYGYTF.

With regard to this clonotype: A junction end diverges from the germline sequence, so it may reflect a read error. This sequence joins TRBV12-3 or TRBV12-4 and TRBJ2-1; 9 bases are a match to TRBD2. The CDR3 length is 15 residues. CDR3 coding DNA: TGTGTCAGCAGTCCCCGACTAGCGGACTACAATGAGCAGTTCTTC. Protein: CVSSPRLADYNEQFF.

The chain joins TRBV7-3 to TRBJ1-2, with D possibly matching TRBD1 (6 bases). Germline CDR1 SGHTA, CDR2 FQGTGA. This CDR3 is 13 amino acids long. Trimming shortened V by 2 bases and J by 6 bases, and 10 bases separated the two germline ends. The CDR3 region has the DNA TGTGCCAGCAGCTTATCCGGGGGCGATGGCTACACCTTC. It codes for CASSLSGGDGYTF.

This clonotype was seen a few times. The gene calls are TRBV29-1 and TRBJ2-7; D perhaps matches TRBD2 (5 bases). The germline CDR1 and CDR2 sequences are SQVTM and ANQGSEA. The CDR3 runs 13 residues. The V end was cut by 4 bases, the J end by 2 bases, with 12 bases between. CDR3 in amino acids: CSVAPEAPYEQYF. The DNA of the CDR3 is TGCAGCGTTGCCCCGGAGGCCCCCTACGAGCAGTACTTC.

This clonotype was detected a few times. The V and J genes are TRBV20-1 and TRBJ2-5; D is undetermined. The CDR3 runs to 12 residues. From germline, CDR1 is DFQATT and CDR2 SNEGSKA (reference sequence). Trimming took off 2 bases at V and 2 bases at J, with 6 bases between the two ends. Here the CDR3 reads CSARPEQETQYF. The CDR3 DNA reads TGCAGTGCTAGACCTGAACAAGAGACCCAGTACTTC.

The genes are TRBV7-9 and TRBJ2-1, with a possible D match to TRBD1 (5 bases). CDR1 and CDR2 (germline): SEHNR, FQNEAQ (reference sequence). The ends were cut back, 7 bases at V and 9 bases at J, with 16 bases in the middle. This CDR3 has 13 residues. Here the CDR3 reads CASTQGYPREQFF. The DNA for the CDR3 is TGTGCCAGCACCCAGGGTTACCCCCGTGAGCAGTTCTTC. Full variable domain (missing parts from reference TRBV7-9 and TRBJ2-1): DTGVSQNPRHKITKRGQNVTFRCDPISEHNRLYWYRQTLGQGPEFLTYFQNEAQLEKSRLLSDRFSAERPKGSFSTLEIQRTEQGDSAMYLCASTQGYPREQFFGPGTRLTVL.

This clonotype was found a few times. This chain's CDR3 is CASRGGQGGFNTEAFF. The CDR3 region has the DNA TGTGCCAGTCGTGGGGGGCAGGGAGGGTTTAACACTGAAGCTTTCTTT. The chain combines TRBV27 with TRBJ1-1; the D gene is possibly TRBD1 (6 bases). The V gene lost 9 bases and the J gene lost 2 bases, with 22 bases spanning the gap. The CDR3 is 16 amino acids. Germline-derived CDR1 and CDR2 are MNHEY and SMNVEV (reference sequence).